The subject of this entry is one T cell receptor beta chain. What it recognizes is unknown. TCR beta CDR3 sequences were amplified from RNA transcripts. The TCR CDR3 was amplified in a first-round RT-PCR using the HTBI primer set. MiXCR, applied by TCRdb to the multiplex PCR reads, yields one record per CDR3 protein. Altogether more than 300,000 distinct CDR3 sequences are present, about 12% being singletons, with the ten largest covering around a tenth. Germline CDR1 SGHRS, CDR2 YFSETQ. V lost 3 bases, J lost 5 bases, and 14 bases lay in between. There are 14 residues in the CDR3. This specimen comes from a study of T cells in Graves' hyperthyroidism and ophthalmopathy. About the study: Initial diagnosis, before any treatment, was when peripheral blood was collected. General study results and limits: The model made its ophthalmopathy prediction, and onset followed a median approximately 6.5 months later.

The clonotype was recovered from a woman between 18 and 29 years old with Graves' hyperthyroidism. Sequencing used blood. The V call is TRBV5-1, the J call TRBJ2-5; possibly TRBD1 or TRBD2 for D (5 bases each). CDR3 sequence (DNA): TGCGCCAGCAGCTCGGGACGGCCTTACGAGACCCAGTACTTC. This sequence encodes CASSSGRPYETQYF.